Below are 31 T cell receptor beta chains sequenced from a single sample in a study of T cell repertoires in cytomegalovirus infection. These receptors have no identified antigens. TCRdb re-derived calls from the reads in MiXCR, one entry per CDR3 protein. The repertoire consists of some 350,000 distinct CDR3 sequences, with 34% occurring once and the leading ten covering about 13%. Sequenced material: cultured PBMCs, taken from culture after CMV antigen stimulation. Receptors were obtained from a human donor in good health (CMV status not recorded). Some clones in this sample may be carry-over from other donors' samples.

This clonotype has a handful of counts. The J gene is TRBJ1-2, the V gene TRBV4-1, with D possibly being TRBD1 (5 bases). Germline V lookup: CDR1 MGHRA, CDR2 YSYEKL. The CDR3 covers 16 residues. The V gene lost 1 base and the J gene lost 3 bases, with 15 bases spanning the gap. The CDR3 is CASSQGITTAYYGYTF. The CDR3 DNA follows: TGCGCCAGCAGCCAAGGAATTACGACAGCATACTATGGCTACACCTTC.

The rearrangement joins TRBV12-3 or TRBV12-4 to TRBJ2-1; no firm D call. V dropped 7 bases and J dropped 9 bases, with 19 bases sitting between them. This CDR3 spans 14 amino acids. The DNA of the CDR3 is TGTGCCAGCATCAAATACCGGACGTACGGTGAGCAGTTCTTC. It yields the protein CASIKYRTYGEQFF.

The V gene is TRBV19, the J gene TRBJ2-6; D ambiguous. The CDR3 loop spans 14 amino acids. V was trimmed by 3 bases and J by 0 bases, leaving 3 bases between them. The germline CDR1 and CDR2 sequences are LNHDA and SQIVND (reference sequence). As DNA, the CDR3 is TGTGCCAGTAGTATTTACTCTGGGGCCAACGTCCTGACTTTC. It codes for CASSIYSGANVLTF. Full variable domain (missing parts from reference TRBV19 and TRBJ2-6): DGGITQSPKYLFRKEGQNVTLSCEQNLNHDAMYWYRQDPGQGLRLIYYSQIVNDFQKGDIAEGYSVSREKKESFPLTVTSAQKNPTAFYLCASSIYSGANVLTFGAGSRLTVL.

This clonotype was recorded a few times. This chain uses TRBV9 with TRBJ1-2; TRBD1 aligns across 7 bases. The germline V gene encodes CDR1 SGDLS and CDR2 YYNGEE. The V and J ends lost 0 bases and 2 bases, in that order; junction bases with no gene match: 1. CDR3 length: 14 amino acids. CDR3 residues: CASSVEGQNYGYTF. DNA of the CDR3: TGTGCCAGCAGCGTAGAGGGACAGAACTATGGCTACACCTTC.

The chain couples TRBV10-3 to TRBJ2-7; TRBD1 might be the D (6 bases). This CDR3 is 13 amino acids long. V lost 6 bases and J lost 1, with 10 bases in between. Germline CDR1 reads ENHRY; CDR2 reads SYGVKD. CDR3 DNA sequence: TGTGCCATCAGCAGGGACACATCCTACGAGCAGTACTTC. It is translated as CAISRDTSYEQYF.

This clonotype was counted a few times. This chain links TRBV6-2 or TRBV6-3 with TRBJ2-1, with D tentatively TRBD2 (6 bases). Trimming removed 2 bases from V and 2 bases from J, with 22 bases in between. The CDR3 is made up of 19 amino acids. Germline lookup yields CDR1 MNHEY and CDR2 SVGEGT. The CDR3 protein is CASSYVGSLLSPTYNEQFF. CDR3 nucleotide sequence: TGTGCCAGCAGTTACGTCGGGAGCCTCCTATCTCCGACCTACAATGAGCAGTTCTTC.

CDR3 nucleotides: TGTGCCAGCATACGGGATACGCAGTATTTT. Translating gives CASIRDTQYF. The chain uses TRBV2 and TRBJ2-3, with D unclear. Germline assignment: CDR1 SNHLY and CDR2 FYNNEI. V was pared by 7 bases and J by 6 bases, with 5 bases between. The CDR3 is made up of 10 amino acids.

This clonotype was seen only a few times. This rearrangement joins TRBV6-6 to TRBJ1-3; possibly TRBD1 for D (6 bases). Germline CDR1 MNHNY, CDR2 SVGAGI (reference sequence). The germline V and J ends were trimmed by 6 bases and 2 bases, with 14 bases remaining between them. The CDR3 totals 15 residues. The CDR3, as DNA: TGTGCCAGCAGCCAACTACAGGGCCCTGGAAACACCATATATTTT. Its translation: CASSQLQGPGNTIYF.

The genes are TRBV10-3 and TRBJ1-1, with D hard to call. CDR3 length equals 15 residues. V dropped 2 bases and J dropped 5 bases, with 15 bases sitting between them. Germline CDR1 reads ENHRY; CDR2 reads SYGVKD. The CDR3 loop is CAISEKTAGNTEAFF. The CDR3 DNA reads as TGTGCCATCAGTGAGAAGACCGCGGGGAATACTGAAGCTTTCTTT.

V is TRBV4-2 and J is TRBJ1-2; D is unclear. Germline CDR1 and CDR2: LGHNA and YNFKEQ. The germline V and J ends were trimmed by 1 base and 5 bases, with 14 bases remaining between them. The CDR3 covers 15 residues. The CDR3: CASSQGAGNLYGYTF. CDR3 DNA sequence: TGTGCCAGCAGCCAAGGGGCAGGAAACTTATATGGCTACACCTTC.

The V and J genes are TRBV7-2 and TRBJ1-5; no definite D call. The CDR3 loop spans 14 amino acids. CDR1 and CDR2 (germline): SGHTA, FQGNSA. The V end lost 3 bases, the J end lost 7 bases, and 13 bases lay between the germline ends. The chain's CDR3 is CASSFEGTWQPQHF. CDR3 coding DNA: TGTGCCAGCAGCTTTGAGGGCACATGGCAGCCCCAGCATTTT. Combining the CDR3 with reference TRBV7-2 and TRBJ1-5 gives the whole variable domain GAGVSQSPSNKVTEKGKDVELRCDPISGHTALYWYRQSLGQGLEFLIYFQGNSAPDKSGLPSDRFSAERTGGSVSTLTIQRTQQEDSAVYLCASSFEGTWQPQHFGDGTRLSIL.

This clonotype has at least ten counts. V and J are TRBV19 and TRBJ2-2, with 8 bases matching TRBD1. The CDR3 totals 14 residues. Unmatched junction bases numbered 1, after V lost 3 bases and J lost 4 bases. Germline CDR1 LNHDA, CDR2 SQIVND (reference sequence). The CDR3 spells CASSITGGTGELFF. The CDR3 bases are TGTGCCAGTAGTATTACAGGGGGCACCGGGGAGCTGTTTTTT.

The V gene is TRBV24-1, the J gene TRBJ2-1, with a possible D match to TRBD2 (5 bases). This CDR3 region has 15 residues. CDR1 KGHDR and CDR2 SFDVKD come from the germline V gene. Trimming cost V 0 bases and J 2 bases, with 7 bases left between them. The CDR3 spells CATSDLRGAYNEQFF. In DNA, the CDR3 is TGTGCCACCAGTGATTTGCGGGGAGCCTACAATGAGCAGTTCTTC.

This clonotype was observed a few times. The V gene is TRBV4-3, the J gene TRBJ1-4; a possible D gene is TRBD1 (5 bases). Germline values: CDR1 LGHNA, CDR2 YSLEER. CDR3 length: 13 amino acids. Trimming left V 0 bases short and J 13 bases short, with 12 bases between. The CDR3 protein is CASSQDFGARLFF. CDR3 sequence (DNA): TGCGCCAGCAGCCAAGATTTTGGGGCGCGACTGTTTTTT.

The chain joins TRBV28 to TRBJ2-7, with D perhaps given as TRBD1 or TRBD2 (6 bases each). Germline CDR1 and CDR2: MDHEN and SYDVKM. The V end was cut by 10 bases, the J end by 0 bases, with 13 bases between. This CDR3 spans 13 amino acids. The CDR3 bases are TGTGCCACCTACGGGGGCGGCTCCTACGAGCAGTACTTC. Translating it yields CATYGGGSYEQYF.

The rearrangement joins TRBV19 to TRBJ2-2, with 10 bases lining up with TRBD1. CDR1 is LNHDA, CDR2 SQIVND, per germline (reference sequence). This CDR3 has 14 amino acids. Trimming removed 9 bases from V and 4 bases from J; junction bases left unmatched: 5. The CDR3 DNA sequence: TGTGCCAGCCTCGGACAGGGGGTCACCGGGGAGCTGTTTTTT. Protein product: CASLGQGVTGELFF.

The chain couples TRBV7-3 to TRBJ2-1; 10 bases are a match to TRBD2. Germline V gene lookup returns CDR1 SGHTA and CDR2 FQGTGA. V shed 5 bases, J shed 10 bases, and the junction held 11 bases outside the gene matches. The CDR3 is 15 residues long. Written as DNA, the CDR3 is TGTGCCAGCAGCCCCGGGGTAGCGGGAGGATGGGAGCAGTTCTTC. Residues: CASSPGVAGGWEQFF.

This clonotype was found a few times. The chain couples TRBV7-9 to TRBJ2-7; 13 bases align to TRBD2. Germline V gives CDR1 SEHNR, CDR2 FQNEAQ (reference sequence). V lost 5 bases to trimming and J lost 2 bases; unmatched junction nucleotides: 12. The CDR3 loop spans 18 amino acids. CDR3 sequence reads: CASSAGTSGTIAAYEQYV. In nucleotides, the CDR3 is TGTGCCAGCAGCGCCGGGACTAGCGGGACAATTGCCGCCTACGAGCAGTACGTC.

This clonotype showed up just a few times. This chain joins TRBV7-9 and TRBJ2-3; D is perhaps TRBD1 (6 bases). The V gene's germline CDR1 is SEHNR and CDR2 FQNEAQ (reference sequence). The CDR3 consists of 12 residues. The ends were cut back, 6 bases at V and 6 bases at J, with 10 bases in the middle. CDR3 bases: TGTGCCAGCAGTACACAGGGTGATACGCAGTATTTT. Translated, it gives CASSTQGDTQYF.

The J gene is TRBJ2-1, the V gene TRBV6-5; TRBD1 aligns across 7 bases. This CDR3 has 18 residues. Germline lookup yields CDR1 MNHEY and CDR2 SVGAGI. After removal of 2 bases from V and 5 bases from J, the junction contained 15 bases not matched to a gene. CDR3 nucleotide sequence: TGTGCCAGCAGTTACCCGTACGGAGACGAGGGGGCAAACAATGAGCAGTTCTTC. It codes for CASSYPYGDEGANNEQFF.

The chain links TRBV27 to TRBJ1-1; D not certain. The CDR3 runs 14 residues. V was pared by 10 bases and J by 3 bases, with 18 bases between. From germline, CDR1 is MNHEY and CDR2 SMNVEV (reference sequence). CDR3: CATDRGCFHTEAFF. DNA for the CDR3: TGTGCCACCGACCGAGGGTGTTTTCACACTGAAGCTTTCTTT.

V usage is TRBV7-2 and J usage is TRBJ1-2; 7 bases agree with TRBD1. The germline V gene has CDR1 SGHTA and CDR2 FQGNSA. CDR3 length: 14 residues. The V and J ends lost 6 bases and 4 bases, in that order; junction bases with no gene match: 8. This CDR3 reads CASRPETGIYGYTF. CDR3 bases: TGTGCCAGCAGGCCCGAGACAGGGATCTATGGCTACACCTTC.

This clonotype was seen only a few times. This chain links TRBV10-2 with TRBJ2-5; 8 positions agree with TRBD2. Germline V gives CDR1 WSHSY, CDR2 SAAADI. The CDR3 runs 13 residues. With 6 bases clipped from V and 3 bases from J, the junction kept 3 bases outside the gene matches. The chain's CDR3 is CASRVAGKETQYF. In DNA, the CDR3 is TGCGCCAGCAGGGTAGCGGGGAAAGAGACCCAGTACTTC.

This clonotype was found once. This sequence joins TRBV6-2 or TRBV6-3 and TRBJ2-4; D might be TRBD2 (6 bases). The V end was cut by 6 bases, the J end by 0 bases, with 21 bases between. The CDR3 is made up of 18 amino acids. The V gene's germline CDR1 is MNHEY and CDR2 SVGEGT. The CDR3 DNA follows: TGTGCCAGCAGAGGAGCGGGTGCAAGAGGGCTAGCCAAAAACATTCAGTACTTC. Amino acid sequence: CASRGAGARGLAKNIQYF.

This clonotype was counted at least ten times. The chain has TRBV27 and TRBJ2-1; 7 bases are a match to TRBD1. CDR1 and CDR2 (germline): MNHEY, SMNVEV (reference sequence). This CDR3 spans 17 amino acids. Trimming at V came to 1 base and at J to 0 bases, leaving 6 bases not matched to a gene. DNA for the CDR3: TGTGCCAGCAGTTTATTAGGACAGGTTTCCTCCTACAATGAGCAGTTCTTC. Its translation is CASSLLGQVSSYNEQFF.

The rearrangement joins TRBV7-8 to TRBJ2-1; 8 nucleotides align to TRBD2. Germline CDR1 and CDR2: SGHVS and FQNEAQ. With V trimmed by 2 bases and J by 7 bases, 4 bases remained unmatched. This CDR3 region has 14 residues. CDR3 bases: TGTGCCAGCAGCTTACGGGAGGGCCATAATGAGCAGTTCTTC. Protein product: CASSLREGHNEQFF.

This clonotype was found many times. The chain's CDR3 is CASSSGSGGGYGYTF. CDR3 coding DNA: TGTGCCAGCAGCTCAGGGTCGGGCGGAGGCTATGGCTACACCTTC. This sequence joins TRBV7-8 and TRBJ1-2; possible D gene TRBD1, 5 bases. This CDR3 has 15 amino acids. Trimming removed 4 bases from V and 4 bases from J, with 16 bases in between. Germline CDR1 and CDR2: SGHVS and FQNEAQ.

This clonotype is medium-sized by share. This chain joins TRBV7-2 and TRBJ1-4, with a possible D match to TRBD1 (6 bases). The length of the CDR3 is 15 residues. Trimming removed 5 bases from V and 5 bases from J, with 15 bases in between. CDR1 and CDR2 (germline): SGHTA, FQGNSA. Here the CDR3 reads CASSVQGSWNEKLFF. DNA for the CDR3: TGTGCCAGCAGCGTACAGGGATCTTGGAATGAAAAACTGTTTTTT.

This clonotype was seen a handful of times. J is TRBJ1-4 and V is TRBV5-4; D unclear. Trimming removed 3 bases from V and 8 bases from J, with 14 bases in between. From germline, CDR1 is SGHNT and CDR2 YYREEE (reference sequence). This CDR3 has 14 residues. The CDR3 here is CASSSGESGEKLFF. The CDR3 coding sequence is TGTGCCAGCAGCTCCGGGGAGTCGGGGGAAAAACTGTTTTTT.

This chain uses TRBV2 with TRBJ2-5, with D perhaps TRBD1 (5 bases). Germline V lookup: CDR1 SNHLY, CDR2 FYNNEI. The CDR3 loop spans 12 amino acids. V lost 8 bases and J lost 6, with 13 bases in between. The CDR3 DNA follows: TGTGCCAGCTCTTGGTCAGGGAAGACCCAGTACTTC. Its translation: CASSWSGKTQYF. The full variable domain, in which reference TRBV2 and TRBJ2-5 provide the parts outside the CDR3, is EPEVTQTPSHQVTQMGQEVILRCVPISNHLYFYWYRQILGQKVEFLVSFYNNEISEKSEIFDDQFSVERPDGSNFTLKIRSTKLEDSAMYFCASSWSGKTQYFGPGTRLLVL.

This chain joins TRBV6-1 and TRBJ2-1, with 7 bases aligning to TRBD2. Germline values: CDR1 MNHNS, CDR2 SASEGT. J was trimmed by 5 bases and V by 6 bases; bases with no gene match: 13. CDR3 length equals 16 residues. The CDR3: CASRPLWLAENNEQFF. DNA of the CDR3: TGTGCCAGCAGACCCTTATGGCTAGCGGAAAACAATGAGCAGTTCTTC.